This entry lists 30 T cell receptor beta chains sequenced from one sample in a study of CD8 T cells in Susac syndrome. It was with random hexamers that 0.5 to 1 ug RNA was reverse transcribed. In TCRdb, the immunoSEQ multiplex PCR reads were re-called with MiXCR into one record per CDR3 protein. The data hold over 200,000 distinct CDR3 sequences, with around 93% observed a single time. The specimen was CD4+ T cells from PBMCs. These TCRs come from a human donor with multiple sclerosis.

The J gene is TRBJ2-7, the V gene TRBV20-1, with D possibly matching TRBD2 (5 bases). The CDR3 is made up of 14 amino acids. Germline V CDR1 and CDR2: DFQATT, SNEGSKA (reference sequence). Trimming shortened V by 5 bases and J by 3 bases, and 17 bases separated the two germline ends. The CDR3 here is CSAVQLDKIYEQYF. In nucleotides, the CDR3 is TGCAGTGCTGTTCAACTAGACAAGATCTACGAGCAGTACTTC.

This clonotype was recorded only once. The chain is built from TRBV6-5 and TRBJ1-6; a weak D match, TRBD1 (6 bases). The ends were cut back, 5 bases at V and 7 bases at J, with 9 bases in the middle. CDR3 length equals 13 residues. Germline V gene lookup returns CDR1 MNHEY and CDR2 SVGAGI. This CDR3 reads CASSATGNSPLHF. For the CDR3, the DNA is TGTGCCAGCAGTGCAACAGGGAATTCACCCCTCCACTTT.

This clonotype was seen once. The chain has TRBV28 and TRBJ2-7, with D possibly being TRBD1 (5 bases). Trimming pared 2 bases from V and 6 bases from J, leaving 11 bases between. The CDR3 consists of 13 residues. The germline CDR1 and CDR2 sequences are MDHEN and SYDVKM. The CDR3 reads CASSLDQGFEQYV. CDR3 DNA sequence: TGTGCCAGCAGTTTAGATCAGGGTTTCGAGCAGTACGTC.

The chain is built from TRBV18 and TRBJ2-1; the match to TRBD2 covers 9 bases. Germline-derived CDR1 and CDR2 are KGHSH and LQKENI. J was trimmed by 6 bases and V by 6 bases; bases with no gene match: 15. This CDR3 has 17 amino acids. Written as DNA, the CDR3 is TGTGCCAGCTCCCATTCCCTTGCGGGGGGGCCATTCAATGAGCAGTTCTTC. Protein sequence: CASSHSLAGGPFNEQFF. Full variable domain (rest looked up from reference TRBV18 and TRBJ2-1): NAGVMQNPRHLVRRRGQEARLRCSPMKGHSHVYWYRQLPEEGLKFMVYLQKENIIDESGMPKERFSAEFPKEGPSILRIQQVVRGDSAAYFCASSHSLAGGPFNEQFFGPGTRLTVL.

This chain links TRBV9 with TRBJ1-2, with D perhaps matching TRBD1 (5 bases). The V end lost 5 bases, the J end lost 4 bases, and 12 bases lay between the germline ends. Germline CDR1 is SGDLS and CDR2 is YYNGEE. CDR3 size: 13 residues. The CDR3 DNA follows: TGTGCCAGCAGGTCCGAGGGGATCTATGGCTACACCTTC. Encoded protein: CASRSEGIYGYTF.

This chain joins TRBV6-5 and TRBJ2-5, with TRBD1 matching 7 bases. V was pared by 0 bases and J by 2 bases, with 3 bases of the junction left unmatched. The CDR3 extends over 15 amino acids. Germline CDR1 and CDR2: MNHEY and SVGAGI. CDR3 region: CASSYSGTVQETQYF. The CDR3, as DNA: TGTGCCAGCAGTTACTCGGGGACAGTGCAAGAGACCCAGTACTTC.

The chain is built from TRBV7-2 and TRBJ2-4, with D possibly being TRBD2 (5 bases). V lost 8 bases, J lost 4 bases, and 15 bases lay in between. The CDR3 runs 14 residues. Germline lookup yields CDR1 SGHTA and CDR2 FQGNSA. This CDR3 is CASGRDPSKNIQYF. CDR3 nucleotide sequence: TGTGCCAGCGGCCGGGATCCCTCGAAAAACATTCAGTACTTC.

The chain uses TRBV11-3 and TRBJ2-3; D gene ambiguous. The CDR3 totals 13 residues. Trimming stripped 0 bases from V and 4 bases from J, with 5 bases between. Per the germline V gene, CDR1 is SGHNT and CDR2 is YENEEA. CDR3 in amino acids: CASSLDPADTQYF. For the CDR3, the DNA is TGTGCCAGCAGCTTAGATCCTGCAGATACGCAGTATTTT. Full variable domain (missing parts from reference TRBV11-3 and TRBJ2-3): EAGVVQSPRYKIIEKKQPVAFWCNPISGHNTLYWYLQNLGQGPELLIRYENEEAVDDSQLPKDRFSAERLKGVDSTLKIQPAELGDSAVYLCASSLDPADTQYFGPGTRLTVL.

The chain combines TRBV30 with TRBJ2-3; D unclear. The CDR3 is made up of 13 amino acids. V was trimmed by 6 bases and J by 2 bases, leaving 12 bases between them. Per the germline V gene, CDR1 is GTSNPN and CDR2 is SVGIG (reference sequence). This CDR3 reads CACATLPTDTQYF. CDR3 DNA sequence: TGTGCCTGTGCGACTCTTCCCACAGATACGCAGTATTTT.

V and J are TRBV12-5 and TRBJ2-3; no reliable D call. The CDR3 loop spans 12 amino acids. Trimming took 1 base from V and 7 from J, leaving 6 bases between them. Germline lookup yields CDR1 LGHNT and CDR2 FRNRAP. The CDR3: CASGLAVNTQYF. In DNA, the CDR3 is TGTGCTAGTGGTTTGGCAGTAAATACGCAGTATTTT.

J is TRBJ2-3 and V is TRBV9, with TRBD1 as a possible D gene (6 bases). The CDR3 is made up of 16 amino acids. Germline lookup yields CDR1 SGDLS and CDR2 YYNGEE. The V end was cut by 4 bases, the J end by 0 bases, with 15 bases between. The chain's CDR3 is CASSPRTETSTDTQYF. For the CDR3, the DNA is TGTGCCAGCAGCCCACGGACAGAGACTAGCACAGATACGCAGTATTTT.

The V gene is TRBV6-5, the J gene TRBJ1-2; no clear D. In germline, CDR1 is MNHEY, CDR2 SVGAGI. The V gene lost 8 bases and the J gene lost 9 bases, with 13 bases spanning the gap. The CDR3 spans 11 residues. CDR3 coding DNA: TGTGCCAGCTTCGGCCCCGGCCGCTACACCTTC. It is translated as CASFGPGRYTF.

The chain employs TRBV7-2 and TRBJ2-5; 9 bases agree with TRBD2. The CDR3 extends over 15 amino acids. The V gene end was trimmed by 4 bases and the J gene end by 4 bases; junction bases not matched to a gene: 7. Germline values: CDR1 SGHTA, CDR2 FQGNSA. The CDR3 bases are TGTGCCAGCAGCTACCAGCGGGGGGTAGGAGAGACCCAGTACTTC. Protein: CASSYQRGVGETQYF.

V is TRBV10-3 and J is TRBJ2-5; the match to TRBD2 covers 8 bases. The CDR3 is 15 residues long. Trimming removed 6 bases from V and 1 base from J; junction bases left unmatched: 7. Looked up from germline, CDR1 is ENHRY and CDR2 is SYGVKD. The DNA of the CDR3 is TGTGCCATCAGCACCTCCAGCGGGGGCCAAGAGACCCAGTACTTC. It specifies CAISTSSGGQETQYF.

The J gene is TRBJ1-1, the V gene TRBV29-1; 9 bases line up with TRBD1. Germline V gene lookup returns CDR1 SQVTM and CDR2 ANQGSEA. The CDR3 contains 13 residues. Losses at the gene ends were 7 bases for V and 3 bases for J; bases not matched to a gene: 6. The CDR3 protein is CSATTGGDTEAFF. In DNA form, the CDR3 reads TGCAGCGCGACGACAGGGGGTGACACTGAAGCTTTCTTT.

V gene TRBV3-1 combines with J gene TRBJ2-1; TRBD2 agrees at 7 bases. The CDR3 spans 11 residues. Germline CDR1 is LGHDT and CDR2 is YNNKEL (reference sequence). The junction had 3 bases not matched to a gene; V was cut back by 0 bases and J by 16 bases. The CDR3 loop reads CASSQDGGVFF. CDR3 coding DNA: TGTGCCAGCAGCCAAGATGGGGGGGTTTTCTTC.

The chain carries TRBV5-4 and TRBJ2-5; TRBD2 is a possible D gene (6 bases). CDR1 is SGHNT, CDR2 YYREEE, per germline (reference sequence). V shed 4 bases and J shed 2 bases, with 15 bases lying between them. The CDR3 sequence is 15 residues long. CDR3: CASSGDGGTQETQYF. The CDR3 DNA sequence: TGTGCCAGCAGCGGGGACGGGGGTACACAAGAGACCCAGTACTTC.

The genes are TRBV30 and TRBJ1-4, with 8 bases matching TRBD1. CDR1 GTSNPN and CDR2 SVGIG come from the germline V gene (reference sequence). The CDR3 has 16 residues. J gave up 10 bases and V 1 base, and 14 bases lay outside the gene matches. CDR3 DNA sequence: TGTGCCTGGAGTGCACGTCAGACAGGGGAAGGTGGAAAACTGTTTTTT. Residues: CAWSARQTGEGGKLFF.

The V gene is TRBV3-1, the J gene TRBJ1-5; unclear D gene. Germline V lookup: CDR1 LGHDT, CDR2 YNNKEL (reference sequence). V was shortened by 1 base and J by 0 bases, with 7 bases between the two germline ends. This CDR3 spans 15 amino acids. CDR3 sequence: CASSQASASNQPQHF. CDR3 DNA: TGTGCCAGCAGCCAAGCGTCCGCTAGCAATCAGCCCCAGCATTTT.

The chain joins TRBV3-1 to TRBJ1-1; D call uncertain. The CDR3 is 12 amino acids. CDR1 is LGHDT and CDR2 is YNNKEL in the germline V gene (reference sequence). V lost 1 base to trimming and J lost 2 bases, with 2 bases between them. The CDR3 DNA reads TGTGCCAGCAGCCAAGCAAACACTGAAGCTTTCTTT. Translating it yields CASSQANTEAFF.

CDR3 coding DNA: TGTGCCAGCAGCCAAGATGGGCAGTACAATGAGCAGTTCTTC. Protein product: CASSQDGQYNEQFF. This chain connects TRBV3-1 to TRBJ2-1, with D unresolved. Trimming took off 0 bases at V and 4 bases at J, with 7 bases between the two ends. The CDR3 spans 14 residues. Germline loops: CDR1 LGHDT, CDR2 YNNKEL (reference sequence).

V gene TRBV29-1 combines with J gene TRBJ2-7; 8 nucleotides align to TRBD2. J gave up 2 bases and V 4 bases, and 4 bases lay outside the gene matches. Germline-derived CDR1 and CDR2 are SQVTM and ANQGSEA. The CDR3 has 13 residues. CDR3 region: CSVAGGDPYEQYF. The CDR3 DNA reads TGCAGCGTTGCGGGGGGGGACCCCTACGAGCAGTACTTC.

The chain employs TRBV7-9 and TRBJ2-7, with 9 bases lining up with TRBD2. V lost 11 bases and J lost 4; bases outside the gene matches: 6. The CDR3 extends over 12 amino acids. The germline V gene has CDR1 SEHNR and CDR2 FQNEAQ (reference sequence). The CDR3 region has the DNA TGTGCCGCTAGCGGGGACCTATACGAGCAGTACTTC. It translates to CAASGDLYEQYF. The full variable domain, its missing parts supplied by reference TRBV7-9 and TRBJ2-7, is DTGVSQNPRHKITKRGQNVTFRCDPISEHNRLYWYRQTLGQGPEFLTYFQNEAQLEKSRLLSDRFSAERPKGSFSTLEIQRTEQGDSAMYLCAASGDLYEQYFGPGTRLTVT.

V gene TRBV14 combines with J gene TRBJ1-1; D is perhaps TRBD1 (5 bases). The CDR3 loop spans 11 amino acids. Trimming took 4 bases from V and 9 from J, leaving 9 bases between them. The germline V gene encodes CDR1 SGHDN and CDR2 FVKESK. CDR3 residues: CASSRGPQAFF. CDR3 nucleotide sequence: TGTGCCAGCAGCCGGGGCCCTCAAGCTTTCTTT.

The CDR3 nucleotides are TGTGCCTCGGCGGGGGGTCAAGAGACCCAGTACTTC. Amino acid sequence: CASAGGQETQYF. The chain has TRBV30 and TRBJ2-5; 8 nucleotides match TRBD2. The CDR3 totals 12 residues. Germline V CDR1 and CDR2: GTSNPN, SVGIG (reference sequence). The V and J ends lost 7 bases and 2 bases, in that order; junction bases with no gene match: 3.

The genes are TRBV7-9 and TRBJ2-4; 15 bases map to TRBD2. The CDR3 consists of 15 residues. Looked up from germline, CDR1 is SEHNR and CDR2 is FQNEAQ (reference sequence). V dropped 5 bases and J dropped 11; count of bases not matched to a gene: 7. CDR3 in DNA: TGTGCCAGCAGCCTGGGGACTAGCGGGGGGCCGCTTCAGTACTTC. Amino acid sequence: CASSLGTSGGPLQYF.

This clonotype was seen just once. This chain connects TRBV20-1 to TRBJ2-3, with TRBD2 matching over 13 bases. The CDR3 consists of 16 residues. Germline V gene data show CDR1 as DFQATT and CDR2 as SNEGSKA (reference sequence). J was trimmed by 2 bases and V by 3 bases; bases with no gene match: 5. The CDR3 region has the DNA TGCAGTGCTAGCGGGACTAGCGGGGAGAACACAGATACGCAGTATTTT. Translating it yields CSASGTSGENTDTQYF.

The V gene is TRBV20-1, the J gene TRBJ2-2; TRBD1 matches at 11 bases. This CDR3 has 18 residues. Germline trimming cut 2 bases from V and 6 bases from J; bases unmatched to any gene: 14. Germline V gives CDR1 DFQATT, CDR2 SNEGSKA (reference sequence). CDR3 residues: CSARTGTGGVMSSGELFF. The CDR3 DNA reads TGCAGTGCTAGAACGGGGACAGGGGGTGTAATGTCGTCCGGGGAGCTGTTTTTT.

This rearrangement joins TRBV3-1 to TRBJ1-4, with a tentative D call TRBD1 (6 bases). The CDR3 totals 15 residues. V was trimmed by 3 bases and J by 7 bases, leaving 15 bases between them. Germline CDR1 reads LGHDT; CDR2 reads YNNKEL (reference sequence). Here the CDR3 reads CASSHAGDGGEKLFF. Written as DNA, the CDR3 is TGTGCCAGCAGCCATGCAGGGGATGGTGGTGAAAAACTGTTTTTT.

The genes are TRBV20-1 and TRBJ2-5; 9 bases match TRBD2. The V gene end was trimmed by 2 bases and the J gene end by 5 bases; junction bases not matched to a gene: 3. The length of the CDR3 is 13 residues. Looked up from germline, CDR1 is DFQATT and CDR2 is SNEGSKA (reference sequence). CDR3 nucleotide sequence: TGCAGTGCTAGATTAGCGGGGGTGGAGACCCAGTACTTC. Its translation is CSARLAGVETQYF.